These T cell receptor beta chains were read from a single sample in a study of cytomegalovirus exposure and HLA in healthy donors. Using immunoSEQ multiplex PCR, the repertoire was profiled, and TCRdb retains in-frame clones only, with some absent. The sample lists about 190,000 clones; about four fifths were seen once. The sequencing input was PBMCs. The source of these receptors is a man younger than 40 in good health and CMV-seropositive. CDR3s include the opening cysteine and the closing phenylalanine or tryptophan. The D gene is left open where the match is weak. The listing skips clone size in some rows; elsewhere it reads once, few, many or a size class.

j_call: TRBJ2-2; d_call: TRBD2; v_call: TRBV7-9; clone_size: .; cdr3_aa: CASRLAGGELFF; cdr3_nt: TGTGCCAGCAGGCTAGCGGGAGGGGAGCTGTTTTTT
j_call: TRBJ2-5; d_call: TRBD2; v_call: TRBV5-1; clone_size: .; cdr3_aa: CASSYGTSGETQYF; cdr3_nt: TGCGCCAGCAGCTATGGGACTAGCGGAGAGACCCAGTACTTC
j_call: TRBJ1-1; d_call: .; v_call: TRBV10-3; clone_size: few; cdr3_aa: CAISESYSGSTEAFF; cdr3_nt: TGTGCCATCAGTGAGTCGTATTCCGGGAGCACTGAAGCTTTCTTT
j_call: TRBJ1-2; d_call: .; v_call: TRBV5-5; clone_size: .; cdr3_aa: CASSSSAGAHYGYTF; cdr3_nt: TGTGCCAGCAGCTCCAGTGCGGGGGCCCACTATGGCTACACCTTC
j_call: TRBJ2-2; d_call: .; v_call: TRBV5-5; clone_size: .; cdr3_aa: CASSLARANTGELFF; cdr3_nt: TGTGCCAGCAGCTTGGCCCGTGCGAACACCGGGGAGCTGTTTTTT
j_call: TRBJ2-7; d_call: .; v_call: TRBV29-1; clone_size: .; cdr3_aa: CSVQDSYYGDEQYF; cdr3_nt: TGCAGCGTTCAGGACTCTTACTACGGAGACGAGCAGTACTTC
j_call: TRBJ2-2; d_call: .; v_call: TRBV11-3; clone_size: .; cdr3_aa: CASSRRSGGDGELFF; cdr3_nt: TGTGCCAGCAGCCGACGGTCGGGGGGCGACGGGGAGCTGTTTTTT
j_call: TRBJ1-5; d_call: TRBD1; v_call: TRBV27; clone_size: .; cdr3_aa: CASSRDRLSNQPQHF; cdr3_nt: TGTGCCAGCTCCAGGGACAGGCTTAGCAATCAGCCCCAGCATTTT
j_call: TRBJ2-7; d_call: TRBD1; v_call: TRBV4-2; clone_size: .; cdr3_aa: CASSQDIRDRTLYEQYF; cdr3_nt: TGTGCCAGCAGCCAAGATATTCGGGACAGGACCCTTTACGAGCAGTACTTC
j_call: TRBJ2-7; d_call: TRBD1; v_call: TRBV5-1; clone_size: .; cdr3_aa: CASSSDRGQRRSHEQYF; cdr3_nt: TGCGCCAGCAGCTCGGACAGGGGGCAGCGCCGGAGTCACGAGCAGTACTTC
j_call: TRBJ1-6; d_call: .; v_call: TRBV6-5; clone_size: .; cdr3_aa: CASSYSVADPSPLHF; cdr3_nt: TGTGCCAGCAGTTACTCCGTAGCAGACCCTTCACCCCTCCACTTT
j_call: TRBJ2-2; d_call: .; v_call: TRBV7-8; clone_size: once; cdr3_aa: CASTMIQGSAAGELFF; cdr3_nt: TGTGCCAGTACGATGATCCAGGGCAGCGCCGCCGGGGAGCTGTTTTTT
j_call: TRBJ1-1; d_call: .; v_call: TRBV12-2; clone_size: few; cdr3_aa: CASRSGQSMGDTEAFF; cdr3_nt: TGTGCAAGTCGCTCGGGACAGTCGATGGGGGACACTGAAGCTTTCTTT
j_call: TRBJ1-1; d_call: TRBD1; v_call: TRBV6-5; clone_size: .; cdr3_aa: CASSRTGAGTEAFF; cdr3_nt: TGTGCCAGCAGCAGGACAGGGGCCGGCACTGAAGCTTTCTTT
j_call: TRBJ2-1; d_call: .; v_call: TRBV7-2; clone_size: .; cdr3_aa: CASSLVRLTTRYNEQFF; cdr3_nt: TGTGCCAGCAGCTTAGTGAGACTAACTACCCGCTACAATGAGCAGTTCTTC
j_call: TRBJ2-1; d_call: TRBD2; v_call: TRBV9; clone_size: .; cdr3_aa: CASSRAGPYNEQFF; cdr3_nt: TGTGCCAGCAGCAGAGCGGGGCCATACAATGAGCAGTTCTTC
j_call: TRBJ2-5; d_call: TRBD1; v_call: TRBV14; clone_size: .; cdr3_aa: CASITQVGQDLQETQYF; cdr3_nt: TGTGCCAGCATCACCCAAGTGGGACAGGACCTACAAGAGACCCAGTACTTC